A single sample gave rise to the 13 T cell receptor beta chains below, sequenced in a study of CD4 and CD8 cells across lung adenocarcinoma regions. One entry per CDR3 protein, called by TCRdb with MiXCR from the PCR reads. The sample consists of fewer than 30,000 distinct CDR3 sequences, 40% to 60% of them appearing once. The specimen sequenced was CD8+ T cells from the center of a lung tumor. The receptors come from a male donor with lung adenocarcinoma. The CD4 and CD8 labels of this study may be unreliable.

This clonotype was seen once. V gene TRBV6-1 combines with J gene TRBJ1-5, with TRBD1 matching over 7 bases. The junction had 8 bases not matched to a gene; V was cut back by 7 bases and J by 5 bases. This CDR3 comprises 14 residues. Germline loops: CDR1 MNHNS, CDR2 SASEGT. The CDR3 region is CASTSGQSDQPQHF. DNA for the CDR3: TGTGCCAGCACCTCGGGACAGAGCGATCAGCCCCAGCATTTT.

V is TRBV6-1 and J is TRBJ1-3; D is undetermined. The CDR3 has 14 amino acids. Germline V lookup: CDR1 MNHNS, CDR2 SASEGT. The V and J ends lost 4 bases and 0 bases respectively, with 7 bases between them. The DNA for the CDR3 is TGTGCCAGCAGTGTAGCGAACTCTGGAAACACCATATATTTT. Translated, it gives CASSVANSGNTIYF.

CDR3 sequence: CASRLGGARELDTQYF. The CDR3 nucleotides read TGTGCCAGCAGGCTCGGGGGGGCCCGCGAACTAGATACCCAGTACTTC. This chain uses TRBV7-6 with TRBJ2-3, with TRBD2 identical over 8 bases. With the DNA end fitting TRBJ2-5 better, the J assignment may be wrong. Per germline, CDR1 SGHVS and CDR2 FNYEAQ. The CDR3 runs 16 residues.

The chain is built from TRBV5-1 and TRBJ1-1; the D gene is possibly TRBD1 (5 bases). Trimming took off 0 bases at V and 7 bases at J, with 13 bases between the two ends. Germline V CDR1 and CDR2: SGHRS, YFSETQ. The CDR3 is 14 amino acids. CDR3 amino acids: CASSLAGQSHEAFF. The CDR3, as DNA: TGCGCCAGCAGCTTGGCCGGACAAAGTCATGAAGCTTTCTTT.

The chain couples TRBV27 to TRBJ2-1, with a weak D call TRBD2 (6 bases). This CDR3 contains 15 residues. CDR1 MNHEY and CDR2 SMNVEV come from the germline V gene (reference sequence). V lost 4 bases and J 9 bases, leaving 19 bases between the germline ends. The chain's CDR3 is CASSSATRTVPEQFF. Here the CDR3 DNA reads TGTGCCAGCAGTTCAGCGACTAGGACCGTCCCTGAGCAGTTCTTC.

The chain employs TRBV27 and TRBJ1-2, with a tentative D call TRBD1 (5 bases). Germline values: CDR1 MNHEY, CDR2 SMNVEV (reference sequence). With 6 bases removed from V and 4 bases from J, the gap between germline ends came to 12 bases. The CDR3 is 13 residues long. CDR3 in DNA: TGTGCCAGCAGATCCCGGGACCCCTATGGCTACACCTTC. It is translated as CASRSRDPYGYTF.

This clonotype is deemed medium-sized (0.01 to 0.1%). The chain links TRBV6-5 to TRBJ2-1; D unresolved. CDR1 is MNHEY and CDR2 is SVGAGI in the germline V gene. This CDR3 contains 12 residues. V lost 5 bases and J 6 bases, leaving 8 bases between the germline ends. CDR3 nucleotide sequence: TGTGCCAGCAGTCATCGATTCAATGAGCAGTTCTTC. It codes for CASSHRFNEQFF.

This chain uses TRBV6-1 with TRBJ1-2; 7 bases agree with TRBD1. J lost 4 bases, V lost 4 bases, and 3 bases had no gene match. Germline CDR1 MNHNS, CDR2 SASEGT. This CDR3 spans 13 amino acids. CDR3 nucleotide sequence: TGTGCCAGCAGTGTGACAGGGACCTATGGCTACACCTTC. The encoded protein is CASSVTGTYGYTF.

The chain links TRBV12-3 or TRBV12-4 to TRBJ2-5; possible D gene TRBD2, 6 bases. This CDR3 comprises 15 residues. V was shortened by 5 bases and J by 11 bases, with 24 bases between the two germline ends. The CDR3 DNA follows: TGTGCCAGCAGTCCCGGGACTCGGAGGAGAAATACGCAGTACTTC. Translating gives CASSPGTRRRNTQYF.

CDR3 protein: CASSLKLNQFF. For the CDR3, the DNA is TGTGCCAGCAGTTTAAAGCTGAATCAGTTCTTC. J is TRBJ2-1 and V is TRBV28; D call uncertain. Germline V lookup: CDR1 MDHEN, CDR2 SYDVKM. The CDR3 is 11 residues long. Trimming pared 2 bases from V and 13 bases from J, leaving 9 bases between.

This clonotype was observed at least ten times. The V and J genes are TRBV6-6 and TRBJ2-7, with 10 positions matching TRBD2. Germline V gives CDR1 MNHNY, CDR2 SVGAGI (reference sequence). The CDR3 sequence is 16 residues long. V shed 5 bases and J 0 bases; nucleotides not matched to a gene: 7. CDR3 sequence: CASSTSGRGSSYEQYF. In nucleotides, the CDR3 is TGTGCCAGCAGTACGAGCGGGAGGGGGAGCTCCTACGAGCAGTACTTC.

This clonotype showed up many times. V gene TRBV6-1 combines with J gene TRBJ2-5, with 10 bases lining up with TRBD1. The J call is uncertain, as TRBJ2-7 better fits the DNA end. The CDR3 totals 13 residues. Germline loops: CDR1 MNHNS, CDR2 SASEGT. The CDR3 here is CASSTGTGVEQYF. DNA of the CDR3: TGTGCCAGCAGTACCGGGACAGGGGTCGAGCAGTACTTC.

This clonotype was detected only once. The rearrangement joins TRBV6-1 to TRBJ2-1; D possibly uses TRBD1 or TRBD2 (5 bases each). The germline V gene encodes CDR1 MNHNS and CDR2 SASEGT. This CDR3 spans 16 amino acids. Trimming removed 6 bases at V and 0 bases at J, with 15 bases between. The DNA for the CDR3 is TGTGCCAGCAGGGGAGAGGGGCAGCCCTCCTACAATGAGCAGTTCTTC. Its protein is CASRGEGQPSYNEQFF.